The 21 T cell receptor beta chains reported below all come from one sample, sequenced in a study of T cell responses to AZD1222 COVID-19 vaccine (dated by TCRdb to the early 2020s). Sample time point, as interpreted from the label and publication: about 28 days (+/-7) after the second vaccine dose. Library creation used the immunoSEQ multiplex PCR assay. TCRdb mirrors the immuneACCESS table, restricted to in-frame sequences. Some clones are absent from its copies; in checked studies, under half trace to an unresolved V gene, and the reason for the others is unknown. The table for this sample lists 180,000 or so clones; more than 70% of them were counted only once. Jointly, the top ten make up roughly 25% of the sample. The sequenced sample was peripheral blood, obtained 28 days after the second AZD1222 dose. The receptor set was obtained from an adult who received the AZD1222 COVID-19 vaccine.

This sequence joins TRBV4-2 and TRBJ1-4; D call uncertain. CDR1 LGHNA and CDR2 YNFKEQ come from the germline V gene. CDR3 length: 15 residues. The V end was cut by 4 bases, the J end by 2 bases, with 11 bases between. In DNA form, the CDR3 reads TGTGCCAGCAGCCTTACTGCCGGGACTAATGAAAAACTGTTTTTT. Translating it yields CASSLTAGTNEKLFF.

V usage is TRBV9 and J usage is TRBJ2-5; TRBD1 or TRBD2 may be the D gene (5 bases each). Germline values: CDR1 SGDLS, CDR2 YYNGEE. V shed 0 bases and J shed 4 bases, with 13 bases lying between them. The length of the CDR3 is 15 residues. The CDR3 DNA reads as TGTGCCAGCAGCGTAGGGGTGGGGGAGCCAGAGACCCAGTACTTC. Amino acid sequence: CASSVGVGEPETQYF.

The chain is built from TRBV30 and TRBJ2-1; 8 nucleotides align to TRBD1. This CDR3 is built from 15 residues. The ends lost 0 bases at V and 9 bases at J; junction bases unmatched: 10. Germline CDR1 and CDR2: GTSNPN and SVGIG (reference sequence). The CDR3, as DNA: TGTGCCTGGAGTGTACGACAGGGGTTGATTGGTGAGCAGTTCTTC. This gives the protein CAWSVRQGLIGEQFF.

The chain combines TRBV11-3 with TRBJ2-3; 12 bases align to TRBD2. The ends lost 5 bases at V and 1 base at J; junction bases unmatched: 10. The CDR3 is 18 amino acids. The germline gives CDR1 SGHNT, CDR2 YENEEA. CDR3 bases: TGTGCCAGCAGCCCCGGCCGGACTAGCGGGATAGGCACAGATACGCAGTATTTT. Protein sequence: CASSPGRTSGIGTDTQYF.

The chain employs TRBV7-3 and TRBJ2-7, with D maybe TRBD2 (5 bases). CDR3 length: 15 amino acids. Per the germline V gene, CDR1 is SGHTA and CDR2 is FQGTGA. V shed 3 bases and J shed 0 bases, with 12 bases lying between them. This chain's CDR3 is CASSLSGSSSYEQYF. CDR3 bases: TGTGCCAGCAGCTTGTCGGGATCTAGCTCCTACGAGCAGTACTTC.

The gene calls are TRBV4-1 and TRBJ2-3, with TRBD1 matching over 9 bases. This CDR3 is 17 amino acids long. Trimming at V came to 0 bases and at J to 1 base, leaving 5 bases not matched to a gene. Germline values: CDR1 MGHRA, CDR2 YSYEKL. The CDR3 reads CASSQDGDREGTDTQYF. The CDR3 nucleotides read TGCGCCAGCAGCCAAGATGGGGACAGGGAAGGCACAGATACGCAGTATTTT.

The CDR3 DNA reads as TGTGCCAGCAGTGACTCGCGGGACACAGATACGCAGTATTTT. Its translation is CASSDSRDTDTQYF. This sequence joins TRBV6-4 and TRBJ2-3; possibly TRBD2 for D (6 bases). The germline V gene has CDR1 MRHNA and CDR2 SNTAGT. The CDR3 length is 14 residues. Trimming took 0 bases from V and 2 from J, leaving 6 bases between them.

The J gene is TRBJ2-3, the V gene TRBV28; D might be TRBD2 (5 bases). Germline V gene sequence: CDR1 MDHEN, CDR2 SYDVKM. Trimming stripped 4 bases from V and 0 bases from J, with 11 bases between. This CDR3 spans 15 amino acids. The CDR3 loop is CASSSRLASTDTQYF. For the CDR3, the DNA is TGTGCCAGCAGTTCGAGGCTAGCAAGCACAGATACGCAGTATTTT.

The V and J genes are TRBV5-6 and TRBJ1-2, with a tentative D call TRBD1 (5 bases). The CDR3 consists of 12 residues. Germline-derived CDR1 and CDR2 are SGHDT and YYEEEE. V lost 0 bases to trimming and J lost 10 bases, with 10 bases between them. CDR3 sequence (DNA): TGTGCCAGCAGCTTGGGGGGCAGGGTCTACACCTTC. It yields the protein CASSLGGRVYTF.

Points on this clone: Sequence at one end of the junction differs from germline and may be a read error. This chain joins TRBV7-7 and TRBJ2-3, with 9 bases fitting TRBD1. Germline CDR1 SSHAT, CDR2 FNYEAQ (reference sequence). The CDR3 is made up of 14 amino acids. The CDR3 region is CASSLGTGSNTQYF. The CDR3 DNA follows: TGTGCTAGCAGCTTAGGGACAGGGTCGAATACGCAGTATTTT.

The V gene is TRBV4-2, the J gene TRBJ2-5; 7 positions match TRBD2. V was clipped by 5 bases and J by 4 bases; unmatched bases: 4. The CDR3 is 13 amino acids. Germline V lookup: CDR1 LGHNA, CDR2 YNFKEQ. The DNA for the CDR3 is TGTGCCAGCAGCTTAGGGGAGGGAGAGACCCAGTACTTC. Translation gives CASSLGEGETQYF.

The chain employs TRBV7-9 and TRBJ2-2; 8 bases are a match to TRBD1. CDR1 SEHNR and CDR2 FQNEAQ come from the germline V gene (reference sequence). Trimming took 5 bases from V and 1 from J; bases not matched to a gene: 9. This CDR3 contains 17 residues. The CDR3 protein is CASSTSFGTGNTGELFF. Written as DNA, the CDR3 is TGTGCCAGCAGCACTTCCTTCGGGACAGGGAACACCGGGGAGCTGTTTTTT.

This clone was picked up a small number of times. The chain couples TRBV7-8 to TRBJ2-7, with TRBD2 matching 7 bases. Unmatched junction bases numbered 12, after V lost 5 bases and J lost 5 bases. Germline assignment: CDR1 SGHVS and CDR2 FQNEAQ. There are 15 residues in the CDR3. The CDR3 DNA sequence: TGTGCCAGCAGCAGGCGGGAGCGAGGGGACCACGAGCAGTACTTC. Amino acid sequence: CASSRRERGDHEQYF.

The chain uses TRBV24-1 and TRBJ2-1; 10 nucleotides line up with TRBD1. Germline V gene data show CDR1 as KGHDR and CDR2 as SFDVKD. CDR3 length: 16 residues. V lost 4 bases to trimming and J lost 2 bases; unmatched junction nucleotides: 4. CDR3 loop: CATSDLDRGAYNEQFF. CDR3 coding DNA: TGTGCCACCAGTGACCTGGACAGGGGGGCCTACAATGAGCAGTTCTTC.

This chain links TRBV6-2 or TRBV6-3 with TRBJ2-3, with TRBD2 as a possible D gene (6 bases). V was trimmed by 3 bases and J by 0 bases, leaving 13 bases between them. The CDR3 totals 16 residues. CDR1 and CDR2 from the germline V gene are MNHEY and SVGEGT. As DNA, the CDR3 is TGTGCCAGCAGTTATTCGTCGGGAGTAAGCACAGATACGCAGTATTTT. Translation: CASSYSSGVSTDTQYF.

This clone appeared a few times. V and J are TRBV6-2 or TRBV6-3 and TRBJ2-1; 10 positions match TRBD2. The CDR3 consists of 16 residues. From germline, CDR1 is MNHEY and CDR2 SVGEGT. Germline trimming cut 6 bases from V and 4 bases from J; bases unmatched to any gene: 9. In DNA form, the CDR3 reads TGTGCCAGCAGCCCCTCAGCGGGAGGGCCGTACAATGAGCAGTTCTTC. Protein product: CASSPSAGGPYNEQFF.

The chain combines TRBV6-5 with TRBJ2-1; 8 positions agree with TRBD1. The CDR3 length is 15 residues. Germline V gene lookup returns CDR1 MNHEY and CDR2 SVGAGI. Trimming at V came to 4 bases and at J to 1 base, leaving 3 bases not matched to a gene. CDR3 region: CASSFTGGSYNEQFF. In nucleotides, the CDR3 is TGTGCCAGCAGTTTTACAGGGGGATCCTACAATGAGCAGTTCTTC.

A word on this clone: The identical CDR3 is also encoded by other nucleotide sequences in the sample. The chain is built from TRBV9 and TRBJ2-7; TRBD1 is a possible D gene (5 bases). CDR1 and CDR2 from the germline V gene are SGDLS and YYNGEE. This CDR3 region has 14 residues. Trimming removed 2 bases from V and 4 bases from J, with 13 bases in between. The CDR3 here is CASSVGQGGYEQYF. The CDR3 DNA reads as TGTGCCAGCAGCGTGGGGCAGGGTGGGTACGAGCAGTACTTC.

V and J are TRBV18 and TRBJ1-5; D unclear. Germline V gene sequence: CDR1 KGHSH, CDR2 LQKENI. The CDR3 sequence is 13 residues long. V was clipped by 1 base and J by 11 bases, with 12 bases between them. The DNA of the CDR3 is TGTGCCAGCTCACCACTAGCGGAATCGGCCCAGCATTTT. It specifies CASSPLAESAQHF.

The chain carries TRBV9 and TRBJ2-3; D is undetermined. Germline values: CDR1 SGDLS, CDR2 YYNGEE. V shed 0 bases and J shed 2 bases, with 7 bases lying between them. The CDR3 runs 14 residues. The DNA of the CDR3 is TGTGCCAGCAGCGTAGCACAGAACACAGATACGCAGTATTTT. It encodes CASSVAQNTDTQYF.

The chain couples TRBV28 to TRBJ2-7; TRBD2 matches 8 bases. The CDR3 is made up of 13 amino acids. The germline V gene has CDR1 MDHEN and CDR2 SYDVKM. V gave up 5 bases and J gave up 3 bases; unmatched junction bases: 3. The CDR3 DNA reads TGTGCCAGCAGTCCCGGGGGGGTCTACGAGCAGTACTTC. Residues: CASSPGGVYEQYF.